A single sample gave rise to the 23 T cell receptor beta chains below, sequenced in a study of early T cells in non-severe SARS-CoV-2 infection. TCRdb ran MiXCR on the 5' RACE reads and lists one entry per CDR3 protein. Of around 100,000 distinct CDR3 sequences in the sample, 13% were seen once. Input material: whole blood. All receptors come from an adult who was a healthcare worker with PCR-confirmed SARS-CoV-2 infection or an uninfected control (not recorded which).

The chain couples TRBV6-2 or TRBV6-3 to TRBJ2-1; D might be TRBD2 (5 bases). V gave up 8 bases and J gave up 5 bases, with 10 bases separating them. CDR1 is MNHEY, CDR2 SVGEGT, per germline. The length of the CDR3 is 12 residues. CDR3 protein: CASQRANNEQFF. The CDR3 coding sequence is TGTGCCAGCCAGAGGGCCAACAATGAGCAGTTCTTC.

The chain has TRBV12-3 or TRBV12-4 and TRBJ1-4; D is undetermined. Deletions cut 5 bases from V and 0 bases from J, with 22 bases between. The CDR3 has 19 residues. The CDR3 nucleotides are TGTGCCAGCAGTCCAAGGCAGGCCAAATCGACTGCAACTAATGAAAAACTGTTTTTT. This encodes CASSPRQAKSTATNEKLFF.

CDR3 sequence (DNA): TGTGCCAGCAGCTTAGACGCCCACACCGGGGAGCTGTTTTTT. Protein sequence: CASSLDAHTGELFF. The rearrangement joins TRBV11-1 to TRBJ2-2; no firm D call. Germline V lookup: CDR1 SGHAT, CDR2 FQDESV (reference sequence). Trimming pared 1 base from V and 3 bases from J, leaving 6 bases between. The CDR3 contains 14 residues. The variable domain in full, with the rest retrieved from reference TRBV11-1 and TRBJ2-2, is EAEVAQSPRYKITEKSQAVAFWCDPISGHATLYWYRQILGQGPELLVQFQDESVVDDSQLPKDRFSAERLKGVDSTLKIQPAELGDSAMYLCASSLDAHTGELFFGEGSRLTVL.

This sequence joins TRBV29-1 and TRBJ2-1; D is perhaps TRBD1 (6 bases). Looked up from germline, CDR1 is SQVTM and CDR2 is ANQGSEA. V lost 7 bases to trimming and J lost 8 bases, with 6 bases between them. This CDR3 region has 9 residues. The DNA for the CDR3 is TGCAGCGCAGGGGATGAGCAGTTCTTC. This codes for CSAGDEQFF.

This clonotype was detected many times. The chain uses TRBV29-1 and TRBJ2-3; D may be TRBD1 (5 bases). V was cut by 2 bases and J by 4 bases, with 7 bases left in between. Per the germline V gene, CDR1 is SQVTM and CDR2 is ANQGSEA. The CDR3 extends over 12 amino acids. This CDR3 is CSVERGPDTQYF. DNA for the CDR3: TGCAGCGTTGAAAGGGGTCCAGATACGCAGTATTTT.

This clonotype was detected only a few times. The CDR3: CSARVQRENPTGELFF. The CDR3 nucleotides are TGCAGTGCAAGGGTACAGCGGGAGAACCCCACCGGGGAGCTGTTTTTT. V gene TRBV20-1 combines with J gene TRBJ2-2; 8 nucleotides line up with TRBD2. The CDR3 covers 16 residues. Germline-derived CDR1 and CDR2 are DFQATT and SNEGSKA (reference sequence). V lost 6 bases to trimming and J lost 4 bases; unmatched junction nucleotides: 13.

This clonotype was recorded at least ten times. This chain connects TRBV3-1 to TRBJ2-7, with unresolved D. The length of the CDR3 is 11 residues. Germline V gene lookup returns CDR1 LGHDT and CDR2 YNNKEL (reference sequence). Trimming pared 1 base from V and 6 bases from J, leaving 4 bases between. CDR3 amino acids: CASSQGGEQYF. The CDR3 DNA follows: TGTGCCAGCAGCCAAGGGGGCGAGCAGTACTTC.

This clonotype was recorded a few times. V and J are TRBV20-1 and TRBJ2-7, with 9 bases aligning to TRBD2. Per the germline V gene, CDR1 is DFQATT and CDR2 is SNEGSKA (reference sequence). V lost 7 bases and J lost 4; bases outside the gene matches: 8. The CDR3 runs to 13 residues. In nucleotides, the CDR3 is TGCAGTGGTAGGCGGGAGGGGTCTTACGAGCAGTACTTC. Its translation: CSGRREGSYEQYF.

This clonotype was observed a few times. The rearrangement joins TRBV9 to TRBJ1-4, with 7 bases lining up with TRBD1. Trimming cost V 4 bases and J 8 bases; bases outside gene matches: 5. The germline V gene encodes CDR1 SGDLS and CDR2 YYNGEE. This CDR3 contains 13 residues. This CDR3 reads CASSRGTEEKLFF. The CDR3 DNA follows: TGTGCCAGCAGCCGGGGGACAGAAGAAAAACTGTTTTTT.

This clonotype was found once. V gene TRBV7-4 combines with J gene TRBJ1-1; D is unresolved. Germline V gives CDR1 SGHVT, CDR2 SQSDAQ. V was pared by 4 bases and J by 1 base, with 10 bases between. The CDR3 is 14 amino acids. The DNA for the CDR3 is TGTGCCAGCAGCTCCCGCCAGGAGAACACTGAAGCTTTCTTT. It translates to CASSSRQENTEAFF.

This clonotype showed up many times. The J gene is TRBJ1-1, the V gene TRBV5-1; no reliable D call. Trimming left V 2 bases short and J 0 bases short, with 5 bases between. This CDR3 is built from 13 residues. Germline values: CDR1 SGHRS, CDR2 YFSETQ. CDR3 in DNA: TGCGCCAGCAGCTTCACGGTGAACACTGAAGCTTTCTTT. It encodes CASSFTVNTEAFF.

The CDR3 nucleotides read TGCGCCAGCAGCCCTCCCGGGACGGGCGGGGAGCTGTTTTTT. Translated: CASSPPGTGGELFF. The V and J genes are TRBV4-1 and TRBJ2-2, with D perhaps being TRBD1 or TRBD2 (5 bases each). The CDR3 covers 14 residues. The V gene lost 4 bases and the J gene lost 7 bases, with 13 bases spanning the gap. The germline V gene encodes CDR1 MGHRA and CDR2 YSYEKL.

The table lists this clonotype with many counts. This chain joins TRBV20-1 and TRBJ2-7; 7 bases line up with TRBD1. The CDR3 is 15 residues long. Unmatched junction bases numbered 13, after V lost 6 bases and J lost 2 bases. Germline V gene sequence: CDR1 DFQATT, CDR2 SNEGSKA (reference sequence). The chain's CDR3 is CSASDPGQRTYEQYF. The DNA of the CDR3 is TGCAGTGCCTCTGACCCGGGACAGAGGACCTACGAGCAGTACTTC.

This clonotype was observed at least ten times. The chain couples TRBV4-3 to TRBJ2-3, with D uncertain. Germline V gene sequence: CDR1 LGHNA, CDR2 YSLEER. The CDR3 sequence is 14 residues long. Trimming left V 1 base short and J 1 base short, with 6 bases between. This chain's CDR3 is CASSQAGGTDTQYF. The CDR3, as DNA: TGCGCCAGCAGCCAAGCCGGAGGCACAGATACGCAGTATTTT.

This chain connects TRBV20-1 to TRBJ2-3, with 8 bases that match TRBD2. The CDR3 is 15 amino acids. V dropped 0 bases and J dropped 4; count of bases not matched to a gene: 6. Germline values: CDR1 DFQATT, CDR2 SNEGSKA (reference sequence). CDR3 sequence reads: CSAREDGRGSDTQYF. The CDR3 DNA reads TGCAGTGCTAGAGAGGACGGGAGGGGGTCAGATACGCAGTATTTT.

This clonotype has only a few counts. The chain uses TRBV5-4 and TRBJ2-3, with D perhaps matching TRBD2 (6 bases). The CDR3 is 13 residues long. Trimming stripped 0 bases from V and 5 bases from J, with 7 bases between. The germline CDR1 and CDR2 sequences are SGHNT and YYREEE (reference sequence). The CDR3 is CASSLAAGDTQYF. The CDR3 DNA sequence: TGTGCCAGCAGCTTGGCAGCGGGAGATACGCAGTATTTT. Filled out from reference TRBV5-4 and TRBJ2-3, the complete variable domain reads ETGVTQSPTHLIKTRGQQVTLRCSSQSGHNTVSWYQQALGQGPQFIFQYYREEENGRGNFPPRFSGLQFPNYSSELNVNALELDDSALYLCASSLAAGDTQYFGPGTRLTVL.

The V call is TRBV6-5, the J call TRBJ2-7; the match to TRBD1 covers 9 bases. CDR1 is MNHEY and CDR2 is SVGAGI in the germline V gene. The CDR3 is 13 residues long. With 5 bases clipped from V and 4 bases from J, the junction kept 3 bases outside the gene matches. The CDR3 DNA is TGTGCCAGCAGTCCCGGGACAGGGTACGAGCAGTACTTC. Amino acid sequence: CASSPGTGYEQYF.

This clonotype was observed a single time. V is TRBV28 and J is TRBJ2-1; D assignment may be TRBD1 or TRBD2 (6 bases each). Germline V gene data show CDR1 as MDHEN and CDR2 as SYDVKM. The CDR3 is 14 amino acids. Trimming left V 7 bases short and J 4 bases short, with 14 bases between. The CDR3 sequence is CASTPGAGYNEQFF. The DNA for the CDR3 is TGTGCCAGCACCCCGGGGGCAGGATACAATGAGCAGTTCTTC.

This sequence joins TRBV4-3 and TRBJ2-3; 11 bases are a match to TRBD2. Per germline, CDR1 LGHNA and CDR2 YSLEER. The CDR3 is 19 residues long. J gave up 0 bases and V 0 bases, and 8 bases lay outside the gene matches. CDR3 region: CASSQDQTSGSHSTDTQYF. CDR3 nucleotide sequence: TGCGCCAGCAGCCAAGATCAAACTAGCGGGAGTCATAGCACAGATACGCAGTATTTT.

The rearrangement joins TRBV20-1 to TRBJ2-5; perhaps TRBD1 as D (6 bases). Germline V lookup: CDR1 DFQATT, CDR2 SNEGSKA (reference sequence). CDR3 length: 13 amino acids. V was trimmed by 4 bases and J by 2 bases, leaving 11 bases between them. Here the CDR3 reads CSATGQRQETQYF. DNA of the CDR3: TGCAGTGCTACCGGACAGAGGCAAGAGACCCAGTACTTC.

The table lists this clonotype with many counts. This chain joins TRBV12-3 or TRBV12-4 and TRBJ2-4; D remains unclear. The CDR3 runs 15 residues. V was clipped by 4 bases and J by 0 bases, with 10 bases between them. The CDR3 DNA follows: TGTGCCAGCAGTTCGCAAGGGAAAGCCAAAAACATTCAGTACTTC. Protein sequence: CASSSQGKAKNIQYF.

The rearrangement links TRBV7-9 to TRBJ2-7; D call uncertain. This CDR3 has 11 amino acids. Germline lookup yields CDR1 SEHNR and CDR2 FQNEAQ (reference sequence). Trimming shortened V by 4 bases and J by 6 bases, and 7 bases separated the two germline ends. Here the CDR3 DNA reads TGTGCCAGCAGCTCCGATACCGAGCAGTACTTC. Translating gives CASSSDTEQYF.

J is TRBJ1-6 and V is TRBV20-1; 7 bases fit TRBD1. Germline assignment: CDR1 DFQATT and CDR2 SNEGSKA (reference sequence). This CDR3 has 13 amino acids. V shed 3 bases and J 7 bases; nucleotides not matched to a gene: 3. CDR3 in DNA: TGCAGTGCTAGTCGGGACAGAAATTCACCCCTCCACTTT. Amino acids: CSASRDRNSPLHF.